This TCR beta chain emerged from a study of blood T cell repertoires in COVID-19. Study in general: T cells, B-cell-depleted T cells, or PBMCs provided the cDNA or gDNA that served as material.

TCRdb's copy holds only in-frame clones and misses some; the assay was immunoSEQ multiplex PCR. The sample has under 200,000 clones; roughly 84% are singletons. The sequenced sample consisted of peripheral blood. The TCR was taken from an elderly woman with active or convalescent COVID-19.

The CDR3: CASSLKQEGTDTQYF. The CDR3 DNA reads as TGCGCCAGCAGCTTGAAACAGGAAGGGACAGATACGCAGTATTTT. The chain uses TRBV5-1 and TRBJ2-3; tentative D call: TRBD1 (5 bases). The CDR3 consists of 15 residues. Germline V gives CDR1 SGHRS, CDR2 YFSETQ. Trimming shortened V by 1 base and J by 3 bases, and 12 bases separated the two germline ends.